A selection of T cell receptor beta chains follows, all from one sample in a study of shared clonotypes between healthy human individuals. Repertoires were generated with immunoSEQ multiplex PCR, while TCRdb's copy carries only in-frame clones and drops some. The data hold about 990,000 clones, with 75% to 85% observed a single time. Sequences were obtained from memory CD4+ T cells from PBMCs. Source of these receptors: a man aged 18 to 35 in good health. Some clones in this sample may be carry-over from other donors' samples. The CDR3 runs from the conserved cysteine through the conserved F or W. Each record gives: CDR3 DNA, CDR3 protein, D gene, J gene, V gene, clone size. D genes are given only for firm matches. Not all rows give a size; the values are once, few, many and, for expanded clones, a class.

TGTGCCAGCAGCCAGCTGCCGGGACTAGCGGGATATGGCGGGGAGCTGTTTTTT CASSQLPGLAGYGGELFF TRBD2 TRBJ2-2 TRBV7-6 .
TGCGCCAGCAGGCCACGTTCTTCCACTGAAGCTTTCTTT CASRPRSSTEAFF . TRBJ1-1 TRBV23-1 .
TGTGCCAGCAGTGAACGGGGGTCGTATGGCTACACCTTC CASSERGSYGYTF . TRBJ1-2 TRBV6-1 .
TGTGCCTGGACCGGCAGAATCAACTATGGCTACACCTTC CAWTGRINYGYTF . TRBJ1-2 TRBV30 .
TGTGCCAGCAGCCAATTTATGCGGGGGGGCTCCTACGAGCAGTACTTC CASSQFMRGGSYEQYF TRBD2 TRBJ2-7 TRBV4-2 .
TGCGCCAGCAGCTCCTGGGGAGGGGCCTACAATGAGCAGTTCTTC CASSSWGGAYNEQFF TRBD2 TRBJ2-1 TRBV5-1 .
TGTGCCAGCATCGCCGCGGGCGGGAGGGTCACAGATACGCAGTATTTT CASIAAGGRVTDTQYF TRBD2 TRBJ2-3 TRBV28 few
TGTGCCAGCAGCCGGGTTGGCGGGATCTCCTACAATGAGCAGTTCTTC CASSRVGGISYNEQFF . TRBJ2-1 TRBV7-9 .
TGTGCCAGCAGTACCGACGGTCCCTCCTACGAGCAGTACTTC CASSTDGPSYEQYF . TRBJ2-7 TRBV7-2 .
TGTGCCAGCAGCCAAGACTTCAACCAAGAGACCCAGTACTTC CASSQDFNQETQYF . TRBJ2-5 TRBV7-7 few
TGTGCCAATTGGACAGGGGGTTACGAGCAGTACTTC CANWTGGYEQYF . TRBJ2-7 TRBV21-1 .
TGTGCCAGCACCAACCTGTATACGCAGTATTTT CASTNLYTQYF . TRBJ2-3 TRBV28 .
TGCGCCAGCAGCTTGGATGGACAGAATCAGCCCCAGCATTTT CASSLDGQNQPQHF . TRBJ1-5 TRBV5-1 few
TGTGCCTGGTCGGGAGTGGCGAACACCGGGGAGCTGTTTTTT CAWSGVANTGELFF . TRBJ2-2 TRBV30 few
TGTGCCAGCAGCTACGGCCTAGGTGGGGCCAACGTCCTGACTTTC CASSYGLGGANVLTF . TRBJ2-6 TRBV2 .
TGTGCCACCAGCAATGGCAGGAGCACAGATACGCAGTATTTT CATSNGRSTDTQYF . TRBJ2-3 TRBV15 .
TGCGCCAGCAGCTTGGGGGACCGTAGGCCCGAGCAGTACTTC CASSLGDRRPEQYF . TRBJ2-7 TRBV5-1 .
TGTGCCAGCAGCCCAGGGGGCGATGAAAAACTGTTTTTT CASSPGGDEKLFF TRBD1 TRBJ1-4 TRBV5-4 .
TGTGCCAGCAGCTTCTTGGGACGGATGAACACTGAAGCTTTCTTT CASSFLGRMNTEAFF . TRBJ1-1 TRBV7-8 .
TGTGCCAGCAGCTTAGCGTCGACCTATGGCTACACCTTC CASSLASTYGYTF . TRBJ1-2 TRBV7-9 few
TGCGCCAGCAGCCTGTGGGGCGGGAGCTCCTACAATGAGCAGTTCTTC CASSLWGGSSYNEQFF TRBD2 TRBJ2-1 TRBV5-1 .
TGTGCCAGCTCACCAAGTACAGCCTTCTCTGGAAACACCATATATTTT CASSPSTAFSGNTIYF . TRBJ1-3 TRBV18 .
TGTGCCAGCAGTTTAATTCCAGGGGCCGGGATGTATGGCTACACCTTC CASSLIPGAGMYGYTF . TRBJ1-2 TRBV28 once
TGTGCCACCAGCCCGTCCGTGTATGCCGCGAACACCGGGGAGCTGTTTTTT CATSPSVYAANTGELFF . TRBJ2-2 TRBV15 .
TGTGCCAGCAGTGTCACGGGCGAGACCCAGTACTTC CASSVTGETQYF . TRBJ2-5 TRBV28 .
TGCGCCAGCAGCAGGGAGACAGGGGCCACCGGGGAGCTGTTTTTT CASSRETGATGELFF TRBD1 TRBJ2-2 TRBV5-1 many
TGTGCCAGCAGCCTCCTCTCCGGGACGGGGGAAGAGACCCAGTACTTC CASSLLSGTGEETQYF . TRBJ2-5 TRBV11-3 few
TGCGCGGGACAGGGGGCAGATACGCAGTATTTT CAGQGADTQYF TRBD1 TRBJ2-3 TRBV20-1 once
TGTGCCAGCAGCCCGAGGACAGGGGGCTTAACCAATGAGCAGTTCTTC CASSPRTGGLTNEQFF TRBD1 TRBJ2-1 TRBV5-6 once
TGTGCCAGCAGCTTCGGCGCCCAAGAGACCCAGTACTTC CASSFGAQETQYF . TRBJ2-5 TRBV11-2 .
TGCGCCAGCAGCCAAGACGACAGGGCTGGAAACACCATATATTTT CASSQDDRAGNTIYF TRBD1 TRBJ1-3 TRBV4-1 .
TGTGCCAGCAGCTTAAGACTAGCGGGAAGCACAGATACGCAGTATTTT CASSLRLAGSTDTQYF TRBD2 TRBJ2-3 TRBV5-4 .
TGTGCCAGTAGTATCGAGCTGTGGGAGAACACTGAAGCTTTCTTT CASSIELWENTEAFF . TRBJ1-1 TRBV19 .
TGTGCCAGCAGCTTAGGGTATGGAGGCAATCAGCCCCAGCATTTT CASSLGYGGNQPQHF . TRBJ1-5 TRBV7-9 .
TGTGCCAGCAGCTTCGTCCAGGGCAGCCAAGAGACCCAGTACTTC CASSFVQGSQETQYF . TRBJ2-5 TRBV5-4 .
TGCAGCGTTGGAGGGGACGGCACAGATACGCAGTATTTT CSVGGDGTDTQYF . TRBJ2-3 TRBV29-1 .
TGCGCCAGCACCCAAAGTCCTTTCCGGGACGGAGTTAGAGGCACTGAAGCTTTCTTT CASTQSPFRDGVRGTEAFF . TRBJ1-1 TRBV5-1 .
TGTGCCAGCAGCCCTGCTAGCGGGGGCACAGATACGCAGTATTTT CASSPASGGTDTQYF TRBD2 TRBJ2-3 TRBV7-3 .
TGTGCCAGCAGTCTCGGGTTAGGACTATCTGCGAGGAATGAGCAGTTCTTC CASSLGLGLSARNEQFF . TRBJ2-1 TRBV27 once
TGTGCCAGCAGCTTAGGGTCAGGGGCCGATACGCAGTATTTT CASSLGSGADTQYF . TRBJ2-3 TRBV7-8 .
TGTGCCAGCAGCTCCGAGGACATAGCGACCTTT CASSSEDIATF . TRBJ1-1 TRBV11-2 .
TGTGCCAGCAGCCTAGCGTCAACAGATACGCAGTATTTT CASSLASTDTQYF . TRBJ2-3 TRBV5-4 once
TGTGCCAGCTCACCGCAGGGGGGCACTGAAGCTTTCTTT CASSPQGGTEAFF TRBD1 TRBJ1-1 TRBV18 few
TGCGCCAGCAGCCCCCAGCGGGGGCAAGAGACCCAGTACTTC CASSPQRGQETQYF TRBD2 TRBJ2-5 TRBV4-3 .
TGTGCCAGCGTTGGCGGGGAGCTGTTTTTT CASVGGELFF . TRBJ2-2 TRBV2 few
TGTGCCAGCAGCCAATTCGGAGGGGGCGGAAACACCATATATTTT CASSQFGGGGNTIYF TRBD1 TRBJ1-3 TRBV7-2 .
TGCGCCAGCAGTGAGGGGACAGGGCTCCCCGAGCAGTACTTC CASSEGTGLPEQYF TRBD1 TRBJ2-7 TRBV10-2 .
TGTGCCAGCAGCTTGGACAGGGCTAGCACAGATACGCAGTATTTT CASSLDRASTDTQYF TRBD1 TRBJ2-3 TRBV11-2 once
TGTGCCAGCAGCTTAGGCGCGGGGAACTATGGCTACACCTTC CASSLGAGNYGYTF . TRBJ1-2 TRBV7-2 .
TGCGCCAGCAGCTCACGGACAGGGGGAAGTGGGACCAAAAACATTCAGTACTTC CASSSRTGGSGTKNIQYF TRBD1 TRBJ2-4 TRBV5-1 .
TGTGCCAGTAGTATAACAGGGGCTGACGAGCAGTACTTC CASSITGADEQYF TRBD1 TRBJ2-7 TRBV19 .
TGTGCCAGTACATCTCGGGGGGGGACTGAAGCTTTCTTT CASTSRGGTEAFF . TRBJ1-1 TRBV27 .
TGTGCCAGCCGAGAGACGGGTCAGGGGATCAATCAGCCCCAGCATTTT CASRETGQGINQPQHF . TRBJ1-5 TRBV19 .
TGTGCCAGCAGCCAGGACAGCTATGGCTACACCTTC CASSQDSYGYTF . TRBJ1-2 TRBV5-4 few
TGTGCCTGGGGTCATATGAACACTGAAGCTTTCTTT CAWGHMNTEAFF . TRBJ1-1 TRBV30 few
TGTGCCAGCAGCCCGAGGGCAGGGGACACAACTAATGAAAAACTGTTTTTT CASSPRAGDTTNEKLFF . TRBJ1-4 TRBV7-2 .